This TCR beta chain was documented in a study of T cells in Graves' hyperthyroidism and ophthalmopathy. This clonotype occurred a few times. The TCR beta CDR3 regions underwent amplification using RNA transcripts as the source. Researchers ran a first-round RT-PCR on the TCR CDR3 using the HTBI primer set. TCRdb re-called the multiplex PCR reads through MiXCR, storing one row per CDR3 protein. Here the sample spans about 270,000 distinct CDR3 sequences, 22% being singletons. Between the trimmed V and J ends, which lost 0 bases and 2 bases, there was a span of 9 bases. The CDR3 has 14 amino acids. Looked up from germline, CDR1 is SGHRS and CDR2 is YFSETQ.

The sequenced material came from blood. This sequence was found in a man younger than 45 with Graves' ophthalmopathy. V gene TRBV5-1 combines with J gene TRBJ2-7, with a weak D call TRBD1 (5 bases). For the CDR3, the DNA is TGCGCCAGCAGCTTGGTCAGGGAACCCTACGAGCAGTACTTC. This encodes CASSLVREPYEQYF. The entire variable domain, with the rest obtained from reference TRBV5-1 and TRBJ2-7, is as follows: KAGVTQTPRYLIKTRGQQVTLSCSPISGHRSVSWYQQTPGQGLQFLFEYFSETQRNKGNFPGRFSGRQFSNSRSEMNVSTLELGDSALYLCASSLVREPYEQYFGPGTRLTVT.